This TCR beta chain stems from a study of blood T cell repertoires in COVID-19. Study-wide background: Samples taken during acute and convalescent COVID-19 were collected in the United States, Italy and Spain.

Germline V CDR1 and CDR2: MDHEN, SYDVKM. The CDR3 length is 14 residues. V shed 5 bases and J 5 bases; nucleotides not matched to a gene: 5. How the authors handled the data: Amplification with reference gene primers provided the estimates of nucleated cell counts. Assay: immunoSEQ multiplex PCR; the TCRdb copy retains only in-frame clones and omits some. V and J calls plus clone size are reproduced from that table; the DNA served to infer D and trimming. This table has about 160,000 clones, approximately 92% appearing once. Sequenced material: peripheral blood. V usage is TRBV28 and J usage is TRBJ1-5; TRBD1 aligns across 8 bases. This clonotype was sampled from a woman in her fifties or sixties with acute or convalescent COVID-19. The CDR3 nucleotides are TGTGCCAGCAGTAGTCGGACAGGGCATCAGCCCCAGCATTTT. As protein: CASSSRTGHQPQHF. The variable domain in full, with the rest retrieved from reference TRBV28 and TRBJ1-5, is DVKVTQSSRYLVKRTGEKVFLECVQDMDHENMFWYRQDPGLGLRLIYFSYDVKMKEKGDIPEGYSVSREKKERFSLILESASTNQTSMYLCASSSRTGHQPQHFGDGTRLSIL.